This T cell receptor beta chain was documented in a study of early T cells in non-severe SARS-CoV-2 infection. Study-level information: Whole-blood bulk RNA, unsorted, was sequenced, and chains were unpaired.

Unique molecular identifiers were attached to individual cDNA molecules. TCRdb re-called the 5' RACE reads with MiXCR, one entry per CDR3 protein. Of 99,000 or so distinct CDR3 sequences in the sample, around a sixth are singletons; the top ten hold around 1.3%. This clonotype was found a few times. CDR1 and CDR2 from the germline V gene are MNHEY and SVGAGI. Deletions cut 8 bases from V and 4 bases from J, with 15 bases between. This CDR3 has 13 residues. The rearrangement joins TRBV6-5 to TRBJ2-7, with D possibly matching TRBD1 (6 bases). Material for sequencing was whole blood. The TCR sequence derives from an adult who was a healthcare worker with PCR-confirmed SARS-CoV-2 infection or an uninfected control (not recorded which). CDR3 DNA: TGTGCCAGCGCGGACAGTATGAGATACGAGCAGTACTTC. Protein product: CASADSMRYEQYF.